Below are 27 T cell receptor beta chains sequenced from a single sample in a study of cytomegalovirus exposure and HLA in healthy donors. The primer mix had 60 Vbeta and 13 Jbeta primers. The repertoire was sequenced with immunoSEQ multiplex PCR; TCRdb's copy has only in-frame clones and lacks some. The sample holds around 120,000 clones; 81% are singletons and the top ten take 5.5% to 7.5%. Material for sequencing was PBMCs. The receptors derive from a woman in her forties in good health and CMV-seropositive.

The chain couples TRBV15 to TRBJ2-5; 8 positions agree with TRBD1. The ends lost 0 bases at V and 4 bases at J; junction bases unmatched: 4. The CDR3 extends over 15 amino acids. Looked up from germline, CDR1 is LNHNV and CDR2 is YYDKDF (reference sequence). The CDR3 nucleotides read TGTGCCACCAGCAGAGATGGACAGGGCGGAGAGACCCAGTACTTC. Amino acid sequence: CATSRDGQGGETQYF.

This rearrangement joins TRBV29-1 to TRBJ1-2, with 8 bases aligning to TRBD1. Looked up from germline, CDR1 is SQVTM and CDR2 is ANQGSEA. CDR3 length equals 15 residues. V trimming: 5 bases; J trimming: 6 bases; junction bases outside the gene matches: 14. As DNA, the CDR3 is TGCAGCGTTTCTGCTCGGACAGGGCAAGAGGATGGCTACACCTTC. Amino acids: CSVSARTGQEDGYTF.

CDR3 amino acids: CASSPRLAGSEQYF. CDR3 nucleotide sequence: TGTGCCAGCAGCCCCCGACTAGCGGGAAGCGAGCAGTACTTC. The gene calls are TRBV7-8 and TRBJ2-7, with 11 bases identical to TRBD2. Per the germline V gene, CDR1 is SGHVS and CDR2 is FQNEAQ. The CDR3 spans 14 residues. V gave up 5 bases and J gave up 6 bases; unmatched junction bases: 6.

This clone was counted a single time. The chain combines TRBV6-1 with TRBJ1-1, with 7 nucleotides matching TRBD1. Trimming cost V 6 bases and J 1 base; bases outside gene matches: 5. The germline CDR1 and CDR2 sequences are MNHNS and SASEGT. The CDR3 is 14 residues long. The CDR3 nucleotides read TGTGCCAGCAGCGGACAGGCCAAGAACACTGAAGCTTTCTTT. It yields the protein CASSGQAKNTEAFF.

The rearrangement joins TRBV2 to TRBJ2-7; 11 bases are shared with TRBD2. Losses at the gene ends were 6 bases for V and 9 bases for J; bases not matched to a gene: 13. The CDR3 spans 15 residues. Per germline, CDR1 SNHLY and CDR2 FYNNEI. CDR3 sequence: CASSETSGSSWGQYF. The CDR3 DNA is TGTGCCAGCAGCGAAACTAGCGGGAGCTCCTGGGGGCAGTACTTC.

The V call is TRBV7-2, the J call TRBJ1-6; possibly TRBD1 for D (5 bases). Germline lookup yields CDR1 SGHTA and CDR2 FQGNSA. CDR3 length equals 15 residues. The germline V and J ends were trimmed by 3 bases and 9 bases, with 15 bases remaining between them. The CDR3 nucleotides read TGTGCCAGCAGCTTTACAGACAGTGGGATTTCACCCCTCCACTTT. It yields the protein CASSFTDSGISPLHF.

The CDR3, as DNA: TGTGCCAGCAGCTTAAGTGTAACGGGTGCGGGCTGGGCCGGGGAGCTGTTTTTT. It codes for CASSLSVTGAGWAGELFF. This chain links TRBV11-1 with TRBJ2-2; a possible D gene is TRBD2 (5 bases). In germline, CDR1 is SGHAT, CDR2 FQDESV (reference sequence). Trimming took 2 bases from V and 6 from J, leaving 22 bases between them. CDR3 length equals 18 residues.

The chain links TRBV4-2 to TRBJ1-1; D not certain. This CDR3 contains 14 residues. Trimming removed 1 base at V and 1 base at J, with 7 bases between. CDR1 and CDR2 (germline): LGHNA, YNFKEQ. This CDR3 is CASSQVSRNTEAFF. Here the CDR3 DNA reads TGTGCCAGCAGCCAAGTATCCAGGAACACTGAAGCTTTCTTT.

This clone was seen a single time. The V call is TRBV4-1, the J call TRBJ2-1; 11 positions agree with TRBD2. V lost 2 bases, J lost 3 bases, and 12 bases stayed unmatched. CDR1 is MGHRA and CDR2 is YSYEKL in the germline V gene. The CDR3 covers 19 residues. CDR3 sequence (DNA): TGCGCCAGCAGCCAAACCATATCCCTAGCGGGGGGACACTACAATGAGCAGTTCTTC. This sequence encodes CASSQTISLAGGHYNEQFF.

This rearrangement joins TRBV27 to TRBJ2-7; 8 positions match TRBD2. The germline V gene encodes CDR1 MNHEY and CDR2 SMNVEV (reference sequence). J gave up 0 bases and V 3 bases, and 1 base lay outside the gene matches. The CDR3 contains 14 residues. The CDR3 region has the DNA TGTGCCAGCAGTTTTAGCGGGACCTCCTACGAGCAGTACTTC. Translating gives CASSFSGTSYEQYF.

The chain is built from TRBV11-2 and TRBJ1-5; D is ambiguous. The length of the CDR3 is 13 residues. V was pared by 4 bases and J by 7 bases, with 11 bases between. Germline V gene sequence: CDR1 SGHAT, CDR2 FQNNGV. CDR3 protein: CASSSGREQPQHF. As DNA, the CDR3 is TGTGCCAGCAGCTCGGGAAGGGAACAGCCCCAGCATTTT.

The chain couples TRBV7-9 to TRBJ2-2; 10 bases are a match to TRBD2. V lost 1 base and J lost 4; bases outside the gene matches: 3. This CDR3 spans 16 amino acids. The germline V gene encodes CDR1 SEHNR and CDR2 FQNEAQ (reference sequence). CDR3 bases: TGTGCCAGCAGCTTAGAGTTAGCGGGGGGCACCGGGGAGCTGTTTTTT. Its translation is CASSLELAGGTGELFF.

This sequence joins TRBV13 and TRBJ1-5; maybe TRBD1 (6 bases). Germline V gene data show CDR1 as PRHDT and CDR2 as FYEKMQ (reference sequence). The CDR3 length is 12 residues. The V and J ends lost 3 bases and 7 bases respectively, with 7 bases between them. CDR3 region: CASSFTGQPQHF. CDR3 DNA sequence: TGTGCCAGCAGCTTTACAGGGCAGCCCCAGCATTTT.

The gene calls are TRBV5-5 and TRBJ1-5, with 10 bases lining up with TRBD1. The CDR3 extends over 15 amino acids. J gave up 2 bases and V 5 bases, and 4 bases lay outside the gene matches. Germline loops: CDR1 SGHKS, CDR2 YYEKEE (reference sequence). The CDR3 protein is CASRSGTGGNQPQHF. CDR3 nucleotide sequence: TGTGCCAGCAGATCCGGGACAGGGGGCAATCAGCCCCAGCATTTT.

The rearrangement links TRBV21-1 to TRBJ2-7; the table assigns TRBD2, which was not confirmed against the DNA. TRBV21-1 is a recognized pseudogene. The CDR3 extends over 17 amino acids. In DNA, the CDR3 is TGTGCCAGCAGCTGCCCAATTACTAGCGGGAGACCCTACGAGCAGTACTTC. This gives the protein CASSCPITSGRPYEQYF.

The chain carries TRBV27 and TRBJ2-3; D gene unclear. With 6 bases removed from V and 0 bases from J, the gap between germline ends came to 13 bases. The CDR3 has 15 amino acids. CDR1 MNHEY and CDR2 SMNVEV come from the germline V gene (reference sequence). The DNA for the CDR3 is TGTGCCAGCAGGTCAGTCATAACCAGCACAGATACGCAGTATTTT. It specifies CASRSVITSTDTQYF.

The CDR3 DNA reads as TGTGCCAGCAGTGAGTCGGACAGCTCGAGATCGCAGTATTTT. Protein sequence: CASSESDSSRSQYF. V gene TRBV6-4 combines with J gene TRBJ2-3, with D perhaps TRBD1 (6 bases). Trimming removed 3 bases at V and 10 bases at J, with 17 bases between. The CDR3 has 14 residues. Germline V CDR1 and CDR2: MRHNA, SNTAGT.

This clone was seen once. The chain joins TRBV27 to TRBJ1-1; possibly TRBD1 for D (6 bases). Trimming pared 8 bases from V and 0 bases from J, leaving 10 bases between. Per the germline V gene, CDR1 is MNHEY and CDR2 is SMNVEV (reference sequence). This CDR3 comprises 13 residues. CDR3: CASYGQMNTEAFF. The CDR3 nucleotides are TGTGCCAGCTATGGACAGATGAACACTGAAGCTTTCTTT.

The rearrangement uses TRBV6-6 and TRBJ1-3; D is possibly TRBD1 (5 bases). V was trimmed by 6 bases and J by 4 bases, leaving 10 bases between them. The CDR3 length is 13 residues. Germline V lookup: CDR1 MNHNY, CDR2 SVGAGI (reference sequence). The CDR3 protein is CASRVEGGNTIYF. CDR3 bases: TGTGCCAGCAGGGTGGAGGGGGGAAACACCATATATTTT.

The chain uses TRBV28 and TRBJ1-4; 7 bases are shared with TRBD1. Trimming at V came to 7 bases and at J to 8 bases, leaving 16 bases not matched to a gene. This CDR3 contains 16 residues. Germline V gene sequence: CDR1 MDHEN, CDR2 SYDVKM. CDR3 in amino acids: CASTLLTRGVREKLFF. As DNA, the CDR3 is TGTGCCAGCACCTTACTCACCAGGGGGGTAAGAGAAAAACTGTTTTTT.

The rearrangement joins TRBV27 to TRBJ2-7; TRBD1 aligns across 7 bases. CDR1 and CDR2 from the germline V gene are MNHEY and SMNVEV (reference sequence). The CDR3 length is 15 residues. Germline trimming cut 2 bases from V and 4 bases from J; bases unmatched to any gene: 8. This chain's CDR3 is CASSLSVGRGYEQYF. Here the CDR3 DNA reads TGTGCCAGCAGTTTAAGCGTGGGCAGGGGGTACGAGCAGTACTTC.

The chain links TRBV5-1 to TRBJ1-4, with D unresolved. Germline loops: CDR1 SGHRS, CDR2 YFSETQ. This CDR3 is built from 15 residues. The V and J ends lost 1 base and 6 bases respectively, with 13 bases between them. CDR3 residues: CASSLTSTTHEKLFF. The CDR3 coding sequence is TGCGCCAGCAGCTTGACGTCAACCACACATGAAAAACTGTTTTTT.

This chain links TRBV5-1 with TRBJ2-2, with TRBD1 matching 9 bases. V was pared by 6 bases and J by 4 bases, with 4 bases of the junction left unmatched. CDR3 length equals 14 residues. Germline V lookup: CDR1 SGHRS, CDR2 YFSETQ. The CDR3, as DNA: TGCGCCAGCACCGAGACAGGGGGCACCGGGGAGCTGTTTTTT. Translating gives CASTETGGTGELFF.

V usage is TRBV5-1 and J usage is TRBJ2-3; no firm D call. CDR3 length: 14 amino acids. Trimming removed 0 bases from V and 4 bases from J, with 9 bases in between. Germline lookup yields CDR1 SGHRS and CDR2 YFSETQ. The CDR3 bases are TGCGCCAGCAGCTTGGCCGCTGAGGCAGATACGCAGTATTTT. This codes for CASSLAAEADTQYF.

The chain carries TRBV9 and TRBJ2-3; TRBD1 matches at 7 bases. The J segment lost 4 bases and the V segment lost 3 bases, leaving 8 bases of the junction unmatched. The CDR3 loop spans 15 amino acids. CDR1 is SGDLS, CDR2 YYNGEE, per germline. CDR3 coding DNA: TGTGCCAGCAGCGCAACAGGGGCCCCTGCAGATACGCAGTATTTT. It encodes CASSATGAPADTQYF.

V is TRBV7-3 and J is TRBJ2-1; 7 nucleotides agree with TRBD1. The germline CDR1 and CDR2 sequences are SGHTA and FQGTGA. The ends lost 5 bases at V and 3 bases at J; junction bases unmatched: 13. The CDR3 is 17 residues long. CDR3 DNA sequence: TGTGCCAGCAGCCCCCAGGGGGTTCAACGCTTCTACAATGAGCAGTTCTTC. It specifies CASSPQGVQRFYNEQFF.

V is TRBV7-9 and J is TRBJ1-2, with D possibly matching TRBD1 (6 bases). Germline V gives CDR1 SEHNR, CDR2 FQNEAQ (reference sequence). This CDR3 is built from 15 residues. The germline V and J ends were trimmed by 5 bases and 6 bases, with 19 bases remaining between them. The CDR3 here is CASSLEQGGVDGYTF. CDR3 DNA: TGTGCCAGCAGCCTTGAACAGGGTGGGGTAGATGGCTACACCTTC.